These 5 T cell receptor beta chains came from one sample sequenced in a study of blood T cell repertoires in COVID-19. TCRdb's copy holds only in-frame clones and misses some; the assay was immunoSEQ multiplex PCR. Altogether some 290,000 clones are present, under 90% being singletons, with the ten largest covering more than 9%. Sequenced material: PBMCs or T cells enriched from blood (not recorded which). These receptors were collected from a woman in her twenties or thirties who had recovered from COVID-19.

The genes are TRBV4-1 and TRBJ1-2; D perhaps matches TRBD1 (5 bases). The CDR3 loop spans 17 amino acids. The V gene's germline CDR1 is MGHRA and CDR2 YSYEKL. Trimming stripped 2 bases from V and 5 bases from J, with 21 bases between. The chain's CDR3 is CASSQPREGRRNYGYTF. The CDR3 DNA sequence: TGCGCCAGCAGCCAACCCCGGGAGGGACGACGGAATTATGGCTACACCTTC.

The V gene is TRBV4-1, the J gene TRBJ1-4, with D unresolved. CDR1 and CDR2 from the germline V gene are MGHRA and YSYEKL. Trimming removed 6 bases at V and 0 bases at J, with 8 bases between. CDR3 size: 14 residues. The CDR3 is CASRRVATNEKLFF. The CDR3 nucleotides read TGCGCCAGCAGACGGGTGGCAACTAATGAAAAACTGTTTTTT.

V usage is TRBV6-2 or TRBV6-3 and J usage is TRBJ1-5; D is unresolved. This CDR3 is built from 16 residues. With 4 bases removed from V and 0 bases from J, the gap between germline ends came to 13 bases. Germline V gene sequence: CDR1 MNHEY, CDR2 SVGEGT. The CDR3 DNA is TGTGCCAGCAGTTCAGATCCGGGGTTTAGCAATCAGCCCCAGCATTTT. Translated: CASSSDPGFSNQPQHF.

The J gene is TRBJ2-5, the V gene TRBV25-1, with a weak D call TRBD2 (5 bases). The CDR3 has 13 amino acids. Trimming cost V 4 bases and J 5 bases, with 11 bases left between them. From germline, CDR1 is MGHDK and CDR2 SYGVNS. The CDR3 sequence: CASSGGLVETQYF. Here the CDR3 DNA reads TGTGCCAGCAGTGGAGGGCTGGTGGAGACCCAGTACTTC.

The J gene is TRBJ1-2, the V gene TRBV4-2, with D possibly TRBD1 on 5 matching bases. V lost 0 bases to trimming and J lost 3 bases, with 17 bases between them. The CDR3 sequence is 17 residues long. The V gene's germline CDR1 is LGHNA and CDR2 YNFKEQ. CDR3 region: CASSQEFIRWGDYGYTF. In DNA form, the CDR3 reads TGTGCCAGCAGCCAAGAGTTTATAAGGTGGGGGGACTATGGCTACACCTTC.